These T cell receptor beta chains were read from a single sample in a study of CXCR3-negative and CXCR3-positive naive CD8 T cells. Following a re-call of the 5' RACE reads, TCRdb has one entry per CDR3 protein and lacks DNA. The sample data list 100,000 to 150,000 distinct CDR3 sequences. Sequenced sample: naive CXCR3- CD8+ T cells from blood. Source of these receptors: a human donor in good health. Some clones in this sample may be carry-over from other donors' samples. Each CDR3 is given with its conserved first and last residue.

V gene: TRBV28
J gene: TRBJ2-3
CDR3 protein: CASSLTSGSLLDTQYF

V gene: TRBV29-1
J gene: TRBJ2-7
CDR3 protein: CSVDSMGDSYEQYF

V gene: TRBV9
J gene: TRBJ1-2
CDR3 protein: CASSVGSRGWDYGYTF

V gene: TRBV11-1
J gene: TRBJ2-7
CDR3 protein: CASSLAPWNSYYEQYF

V gene: TRBV7-9
J gene: TRBJ2-3
CDR3 protein: CASSSTVIGGTDTQYF

V gene: TRBV28
J gene: TRBJ1-1
CDR3 protein: CASSLTQMNTEAFF

V gene: TRBV29-1
J gene: TRBJ1-4
CDR3 protein: CSVEESGLSGEKLFF

V gene: TRBV5-1
J gene: TRBJ2-2
CDR3 protein: CASSFAGALITGELFF

V gene: TRBV28
J gene: TRBJ1-5
CDR3 protein: CASSPDRVEGGSNQPQHF

V gene: TRBV12-3/TRBV12-4
J gene: TRBJ2-3
CDR3 protein: CASSSIPMTSGTDTQYF

V gene: TRBV6-2/TRBV6-3
J gene: TRBJ2-1
CDR3 protein: CASSYGDSFDEQFF

V gene: TRBV6-5
J gene: TRBJ2-1
CDR3 protein: CASSYFPSSYNEQFF

V gene: TRBV5-6
J gene: TRBJ2-3
CDR3 protein: CASSFINGGAFTTDTQYF

V gene: TRBV6-1
J gene: TRBJ2-7
CDR3 protein: CASSHPKFQGAYEQYF

V gene: TRBV4-1
J gene: TRBJ2-1
CDR3 protein: CASSQALGEQFF

V gene: TRBV7-2
J gene: TRBJ2-7
CDR3 protein: CASSLGVGFYEQYF

V gene: TRBV12-3/TRBV12-4
J gene: TRBJ2-7
CDR3 protein: CASTPGLPYEQYF

V gene: TRBV20-1
J gene: TRBJ2-1
CDR3 protein: CSATASTSNEQFF

V gene: TRBV28
J gene: TRBJ2-7
CDR3 protein: CASSRGEAGEQYF

V gene: TRBV2
J gene: TRBJ1-2
CDR3 protein: CASSAPGANYGYTF